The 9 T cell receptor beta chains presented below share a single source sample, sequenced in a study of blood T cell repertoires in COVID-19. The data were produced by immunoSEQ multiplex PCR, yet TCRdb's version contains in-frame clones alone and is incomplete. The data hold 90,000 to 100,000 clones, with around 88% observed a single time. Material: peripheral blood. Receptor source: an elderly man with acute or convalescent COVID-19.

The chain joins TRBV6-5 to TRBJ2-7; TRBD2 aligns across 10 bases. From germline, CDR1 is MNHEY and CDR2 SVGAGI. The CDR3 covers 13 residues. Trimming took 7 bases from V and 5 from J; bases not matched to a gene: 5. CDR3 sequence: CASKPSGRHEQYF. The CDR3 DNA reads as TGTGCCAGCAAGCCTAGCGGGAGACACGAGCAGTACTTC.

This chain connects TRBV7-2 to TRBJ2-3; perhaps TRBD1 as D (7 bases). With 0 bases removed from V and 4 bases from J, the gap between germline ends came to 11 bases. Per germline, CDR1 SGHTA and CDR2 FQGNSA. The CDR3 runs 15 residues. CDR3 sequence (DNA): TGTGCCAGCAGCTTAGCTCAGGGGGGCCCAGATACGCAGTATTTT. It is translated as CASSLAQGGPDTQYF.

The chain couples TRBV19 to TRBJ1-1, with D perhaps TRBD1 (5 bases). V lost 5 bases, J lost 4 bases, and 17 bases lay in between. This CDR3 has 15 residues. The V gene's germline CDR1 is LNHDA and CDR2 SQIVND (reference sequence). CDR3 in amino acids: CASSPNRGGGTEAFF. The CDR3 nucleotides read TGTGCCAGTAGTCCGAATCGGGGGGGTGGCACTGAAGCTTTCTTT.

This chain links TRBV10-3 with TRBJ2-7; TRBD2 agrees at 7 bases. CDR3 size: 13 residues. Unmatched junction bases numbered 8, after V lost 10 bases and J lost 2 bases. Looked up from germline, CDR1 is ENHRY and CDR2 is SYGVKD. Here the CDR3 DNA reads TGTGCCACCACACCGGGACTAACCTACGAGCAGTACTTC. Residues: CATTPGLTYEQYF.

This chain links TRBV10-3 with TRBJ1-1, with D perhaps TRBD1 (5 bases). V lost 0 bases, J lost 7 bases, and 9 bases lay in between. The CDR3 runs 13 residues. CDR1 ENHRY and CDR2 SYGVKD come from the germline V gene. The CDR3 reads CAISESWGVEAFF. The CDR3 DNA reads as TGTGCCATCAGTGAGTCATGGGGGGTTGAAGCTTTCTTT.

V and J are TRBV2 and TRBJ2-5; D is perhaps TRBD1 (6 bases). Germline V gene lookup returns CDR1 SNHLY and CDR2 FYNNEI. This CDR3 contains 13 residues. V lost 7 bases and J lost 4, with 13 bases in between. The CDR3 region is CASIRDKGETQYF. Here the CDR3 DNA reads TGTGCCAGCATCCGGGACAAAGGAGAGACCCAGTACTTC.

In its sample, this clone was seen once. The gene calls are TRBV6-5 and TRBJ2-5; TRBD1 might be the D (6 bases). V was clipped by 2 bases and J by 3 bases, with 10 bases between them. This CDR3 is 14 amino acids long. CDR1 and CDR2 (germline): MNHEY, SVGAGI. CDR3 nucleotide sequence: TGTGCCAGCAGTTACACCGGACAGAAAGAGACCCAGTACTTC. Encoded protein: CASSYTGQKETQYF.

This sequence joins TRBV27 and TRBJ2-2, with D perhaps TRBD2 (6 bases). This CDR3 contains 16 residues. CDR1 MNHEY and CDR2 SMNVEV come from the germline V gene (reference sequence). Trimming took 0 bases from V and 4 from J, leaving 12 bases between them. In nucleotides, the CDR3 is TGTGCCAGCAGTTTATCGGCAGGGAGGATCACCGGGGAGCTGTTTTTT. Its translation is CASSLSAGRITGELFF.

The CDR3 loop is CASSQDLVAYNEQFF. The CDR3 DNA reads TGTGCCAGCAGCCAAGATCTCGTAGCCTACAATGAGCAGTTCTTC. This rearrangement joins TRBV3-1 (or the pseudogene TRBV3-2) to TRBJ2-1; D not resolved. V gave up 0 bases and J gave up 2 bases, with 8 bases separating them. CDR3 length equals 15 residues. The germline V gene has CDR1 LGHDT and CDR2 YNNKEL (reference sequence).